These 5 T cell receptor beta chains were sequenced from one sample in a study of OX40 agonist ivuxolimab in advanced cancers. Profiled with immunoSEQ multiplex PCR; TCRdb holds only in-frame clones, not every one. Of about 110,000 clones in the sample, approximately 89% were seen once. This sample comprised CD4+ or CD8+ T cells sorted from blood, obtained in a trial of the OX40 agonist ivuxolimab. The source is an adult with an advanced solid tumor such as melanoma, head and neck, liver or kidney cancer.

The CDR3 region has the DNA TGTGCCAGTAGTATAGTCGTTAGGGAGATGGGCACTGAAGCTTTCTTT. Encoded protein: CASSIVVREMGTEAFF. This chain uses TRBV19 with TRBJ1-1; unclear D gene. Trimming shortened V by 1 base and J by 4 bases, and 16 bases separated the two germline ends. The CDR3 covers 16 residues. Germline V gene sequence: CDR1 LNHDA, CDR2 SQIVND (reference sequence). Combining the CDR3 with reference TRBV19 and TRBJ1-1 gives the whole variable domain DGGITQSPKYLFRKEGQNVTLSCEQNLNHDAMYWYRQDPGQGLRLIYYSQIVNDFQKGDIAEGYSVSREKKESFPLTVTSAQKNPTAFYLCASSIVVREMGTEAFFGQGTRLTVV.

This chain's CDR3 is CASSSPGLAGNTIYF. The CDR3 DNA is TGTGCCAGCAGTTCGCCCGGACTGGCGGGAAACACCATATATTTT. The chain joins TRBV6-6 to TRBJ1-3, with no clear D. Germline CDR1 and CDR2: MNHNY and SVGAGI (reference sequence). The CDR3 runs to 15 residues. V gave up 4 bases and J gave up 4 bases, with 14 bases separating them.

The V gene is TRBV18, the J gene TRBJ2-1; 10 bases fit TRBD1. This CDR3 has 14 residues. Germline V lookup: CDR1 KGHSH, CDR2 LQKENI. With 7 bases clipped from V and 8 bases from J, the junction kept 8 bases outside the gene matches. In DNA form, the CDR3 reads TGTGCCAGCTTCGTGGAGGGGACAGGGGATGAGCAGTTCTTC. This translates into CASFVEGTGDEQFF.

The chain recombines TRBV10-3 with TRBJ1-1, with D hard to call. Germline V gene lookup returns CDR1 ENHRY and CDR2 SYGVKD. The CDR3 has 16 amino acids. Trimming cost V 4 bases and J 0 bases, with 15 bases left between them. The CDR3 DNA sequence: TGTGCCATCAGTGGCAGGCCTTTTGGGGTGAACACTGAAGCTTTCTTT. Translated, it gives CAISGRPFGVNTEAFF.

The V call is TRBV19, the J call TRBJ2-4; 9 bases are a match to TRBD2. CDR3 length: 17 residues. Looked up from germline, CDR1 is LNHDA and CDR2 is SQIVND (reference sequence). V trimming: 5 bases; J trimming: 2 bases; junction bases outside the gene matches: 10. The CDR3 DNA is TGTGCCAGTAGTCGAAGCGGGGGGACGATGACCAAAAACATTCAGTACTTC. Protein sequence: CASSRSGGTMTKNIQYF.